Given below is one T cell receptor beta chain in context. The target antigen is unknown. The data stem from a study of T cell responses to AZD1222 COVID-19 vaccine. Sequenced by immunoSEQ multiplex PCR; TCRdb stores in-frame clones only, minus some. Among approximately 150,000 clones listed, 80% to 95% were seen once. Whole-study results and caveats: Vaccine-associated CD4 TCRs spanned spike, dominant at 160-218 and 743-854. Baseline seropositivity characterized only 5 or 6 AZD1222 recipients.

The starting material was peripheral blood, obtained on day 0 of AZD1222 vaccination. This sequence originates from an adult in good health.

For the CDR3, the DNA is TGTGCCAGCAGGACGGGACAGCCCACCGGGGAGCTGTTTTTT. This gives the protein CASRTGQPTGELFF. This rearrangement joins TRBV2 to TRBJ2-2; 7 bases map to TRBD1. Looked up from germline, CDR1 is SNHLY and CDR2 is FYNNEI. The V and J ends lost 6 bases and 4 bases, in that order; junction bases with no gene match: 5. The CDR3 has 14 residues.